This TCR beta chain was sequenced for a study of blood T cell repertoires in COVID-19. Study information: COVID-19 samples, acute and convalescent, were from the United States, Italy and Spain. Sources were T cells, B-cell-depleted T cells, or PBMCs; the material itself was cDNA or gDNA.

CDR3 length: 13 amino acids. Germline V CDR1 and CDR2: MNHEY, SVGAGI. V was shortened by 6 bases and J by 0 bases, with 5 bases between the two germline ends. Original analysis: Estimation of nucleated cell counts relied on the amplification of reference gene primers. The method was immunoSEQ multiplex PCR; TCRdb's version includes in-frame clones alone and lacks a portion of them. Clone size and V and J calls were adopted from that table, with D and trimming inferred from the DNA. The table lists over 90,000 clones, more than 70% of them singletons. The V and J genes are TRBV6-5 and TRBJ1-4; D is ambiguous. The TCR sequence derives from a human donor in a cohort sampled during active COVID-19. Sequenced: peripheral blood. DNA for the CDR3: TGTGCCAGCAGCTTTGCAACTAATGAAAAACTGTTTTTT. This sequence encodes CASSFATNEKLFF.